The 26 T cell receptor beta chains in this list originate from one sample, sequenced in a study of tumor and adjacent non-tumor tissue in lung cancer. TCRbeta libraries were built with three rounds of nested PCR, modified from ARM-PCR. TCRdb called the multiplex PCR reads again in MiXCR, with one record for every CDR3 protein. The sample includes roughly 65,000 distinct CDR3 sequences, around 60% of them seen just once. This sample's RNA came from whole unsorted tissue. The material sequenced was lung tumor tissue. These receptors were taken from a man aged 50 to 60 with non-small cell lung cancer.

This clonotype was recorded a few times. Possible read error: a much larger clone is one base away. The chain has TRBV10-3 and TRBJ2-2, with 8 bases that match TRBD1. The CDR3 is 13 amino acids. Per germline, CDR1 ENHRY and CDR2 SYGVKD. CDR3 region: CATGQGNTGEPFF. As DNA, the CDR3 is TGTGCCACAGGACAGGGTAACACCGGGGAGCCGTTTTTT.

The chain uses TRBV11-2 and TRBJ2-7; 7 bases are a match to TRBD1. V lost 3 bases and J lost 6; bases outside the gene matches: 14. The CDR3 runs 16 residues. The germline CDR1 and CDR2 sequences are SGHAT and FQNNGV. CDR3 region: CASSFAQTGEGVEQYF. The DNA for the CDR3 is TGTGCCAGCAGCTTCGCCCAAACAGGGGAAGGGGTCGAGCAGTACTTC.

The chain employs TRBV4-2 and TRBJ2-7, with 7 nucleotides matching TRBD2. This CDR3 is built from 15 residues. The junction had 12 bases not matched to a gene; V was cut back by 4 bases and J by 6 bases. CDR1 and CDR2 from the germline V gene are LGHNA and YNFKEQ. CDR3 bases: TGTGCCAGCAGCCCGAGCGGGGATAGGGGAAGCGAGCAGTACTTC. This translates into CASSPSGDRGSEQYF.

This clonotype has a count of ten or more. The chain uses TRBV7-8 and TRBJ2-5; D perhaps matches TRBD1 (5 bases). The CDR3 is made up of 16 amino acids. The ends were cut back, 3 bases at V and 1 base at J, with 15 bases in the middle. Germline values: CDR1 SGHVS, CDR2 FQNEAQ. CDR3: CASSFKGHLSQETQYF. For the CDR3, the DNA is TGTGCCAGCAGCTTTAAAGGACACCTATCCCAAGAGACCCAGTACTTC.

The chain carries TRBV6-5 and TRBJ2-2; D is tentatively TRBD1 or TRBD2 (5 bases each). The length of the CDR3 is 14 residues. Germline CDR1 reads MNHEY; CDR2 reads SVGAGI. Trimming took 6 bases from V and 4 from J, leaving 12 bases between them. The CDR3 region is CASRPSGLTGELFF. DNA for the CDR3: TGTGCCAGCAGACCGTCGGGGCTCACCGGGGAGCTGTTTTTT.

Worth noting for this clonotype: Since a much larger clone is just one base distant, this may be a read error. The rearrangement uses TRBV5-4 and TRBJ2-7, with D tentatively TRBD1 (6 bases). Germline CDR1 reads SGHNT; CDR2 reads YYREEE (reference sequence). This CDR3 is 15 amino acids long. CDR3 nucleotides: TGTGCCGGCAGCCTAGGGGGACACTCCACGTACGAGCAGTACTTC. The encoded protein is CAGSLGGHSTYEQYF.

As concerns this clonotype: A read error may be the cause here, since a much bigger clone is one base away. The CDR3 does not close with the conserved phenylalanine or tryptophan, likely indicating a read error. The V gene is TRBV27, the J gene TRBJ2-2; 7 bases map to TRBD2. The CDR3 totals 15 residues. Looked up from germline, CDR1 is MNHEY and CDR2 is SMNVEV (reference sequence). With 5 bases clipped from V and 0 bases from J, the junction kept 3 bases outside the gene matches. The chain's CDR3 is CASSEGLPNTGELFY. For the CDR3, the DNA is TGTGCCAGCAGTGAGGGACTACCGAACACCGGGGAGCTGTTTTAT.

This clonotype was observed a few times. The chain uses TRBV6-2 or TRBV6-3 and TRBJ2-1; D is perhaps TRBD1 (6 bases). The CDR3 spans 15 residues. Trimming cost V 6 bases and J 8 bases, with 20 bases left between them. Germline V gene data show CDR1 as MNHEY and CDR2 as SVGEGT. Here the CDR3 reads CASRKGWDTRDEQFF. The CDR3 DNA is TGTGCCAGCAGGAAGGGCTGGGACACGAGGGATGAGCAGTTCTTC.

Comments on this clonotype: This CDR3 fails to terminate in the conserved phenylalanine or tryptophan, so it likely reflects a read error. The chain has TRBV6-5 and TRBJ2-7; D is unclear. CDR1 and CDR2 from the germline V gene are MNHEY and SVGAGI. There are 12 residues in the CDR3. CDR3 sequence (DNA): TGTGCCAGCAGCACGCCGCCCTACGATCAGTACCTC. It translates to CASSTPPYDQYL.

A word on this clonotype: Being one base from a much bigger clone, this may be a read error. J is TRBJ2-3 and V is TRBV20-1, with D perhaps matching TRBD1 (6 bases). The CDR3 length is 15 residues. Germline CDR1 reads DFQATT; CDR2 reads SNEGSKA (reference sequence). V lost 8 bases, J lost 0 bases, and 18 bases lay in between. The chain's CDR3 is CSTPTGIWSTDTQYF. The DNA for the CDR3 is TGCAGTACACCAACAGGGATTTGGAGCACAGATACGCAGTATTTT.

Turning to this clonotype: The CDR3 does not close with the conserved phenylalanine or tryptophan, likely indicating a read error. Here the CDR3 reads CSARPRGQGRYTQYL. The CDR3 nucleotides are TGCAGTGCTAGACCTAGGGGACAGGGGAGGTATACGCAGTATCTT. V gene TRBV20-1 combines with J gene TRBJ2-3; 10 nucleotides align to TRBD1. The length of the CDR3 is 15 residues. CDR1 is DFQATT and CDR2 is SNEGSKA in the germline V gene (reference sequence). With 2 bases clipped from V and 7 bases from J, the junction kept 9 bases outside the gene matches.

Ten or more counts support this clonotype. The CDR3 bases are TGTGCCAGCAGTTACCCTACAGGACAGGAAGGCGCACAGTACTTC. It codes for CASSYPTGQEGAQYF. The J gene is TRBJ2-4, the V gene TRBV6-6; 7 bases line up with TRBD1. This CDR3 has 15 residues. V was pared by 2 bases and J by 13 bases, with 14 bases of the junction left unmatched. The germline gives CDR1 MNHNY, CDR2 SVGAGI (reference sequence).

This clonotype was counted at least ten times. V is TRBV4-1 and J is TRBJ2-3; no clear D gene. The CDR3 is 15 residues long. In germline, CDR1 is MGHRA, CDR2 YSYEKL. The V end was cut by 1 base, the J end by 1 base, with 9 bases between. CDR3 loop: CASSQGPTGTDTQYF. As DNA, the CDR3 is TGCGCCAGCAGCCAAGGACCTACCGGCACAGATACGCAGTATTTT.

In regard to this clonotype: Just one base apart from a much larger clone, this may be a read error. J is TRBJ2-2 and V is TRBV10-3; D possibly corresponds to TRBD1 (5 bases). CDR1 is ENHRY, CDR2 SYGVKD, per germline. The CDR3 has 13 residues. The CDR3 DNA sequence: TGTACCATCAGTGCCACAGGCACCGGGGAGCTGTTTTTT. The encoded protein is CTISATGTGELFF.

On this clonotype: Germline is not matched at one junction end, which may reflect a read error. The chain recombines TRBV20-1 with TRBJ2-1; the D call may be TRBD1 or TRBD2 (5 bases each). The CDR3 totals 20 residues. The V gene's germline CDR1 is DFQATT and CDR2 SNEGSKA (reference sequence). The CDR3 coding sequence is TGCAGTACTAGAGCATACCCATCGACTTTTAATCTGGGGGAGCACAATGAGCAGTTCTTC. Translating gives CSTRAYPSTFNLGEHNEQFF.

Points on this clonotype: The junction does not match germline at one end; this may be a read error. CDR3 sequence reads: CASSQDSYGYIF. The DNA of the CDR3 is TGTGCCAGCAGCCAAGATAGCTATGGTTACATCTTC. This rearrangement joins TRBV4-2 to TRBJ1-2, with unresolved D. The CDR3 has 12 amino acids. Germline V gene sequence: CDR1 LGHNA, CDR2 YNFKEQ.

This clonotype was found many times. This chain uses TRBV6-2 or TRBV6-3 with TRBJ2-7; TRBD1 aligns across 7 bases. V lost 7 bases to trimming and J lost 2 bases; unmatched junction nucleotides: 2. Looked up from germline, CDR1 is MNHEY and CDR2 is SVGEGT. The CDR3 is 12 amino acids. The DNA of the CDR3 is TGTGCCAGCATGGGACAGACCTACGAGCAGTACTTC. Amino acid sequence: CASMGQTYEQYF.

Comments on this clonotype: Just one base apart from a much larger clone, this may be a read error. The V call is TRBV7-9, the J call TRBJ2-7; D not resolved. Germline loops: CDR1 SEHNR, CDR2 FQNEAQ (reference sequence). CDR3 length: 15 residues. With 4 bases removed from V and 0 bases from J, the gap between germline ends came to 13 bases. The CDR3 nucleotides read TGTGCCAGCAGCTCAAGTCTCAGAAGCTCCTACGAGCAGTACTTC. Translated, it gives CASSSSLRSSYEQYF.

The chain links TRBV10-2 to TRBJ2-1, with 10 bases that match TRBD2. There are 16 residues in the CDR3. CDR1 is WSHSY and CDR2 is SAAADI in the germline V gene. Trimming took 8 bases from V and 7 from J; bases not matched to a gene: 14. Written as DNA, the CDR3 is TGCGCCAGCCCCGGCGGAGGGACTAGCGTGTCTAATGAGCAGTTCTTC. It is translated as CASPGGGTSVSNEQFF.

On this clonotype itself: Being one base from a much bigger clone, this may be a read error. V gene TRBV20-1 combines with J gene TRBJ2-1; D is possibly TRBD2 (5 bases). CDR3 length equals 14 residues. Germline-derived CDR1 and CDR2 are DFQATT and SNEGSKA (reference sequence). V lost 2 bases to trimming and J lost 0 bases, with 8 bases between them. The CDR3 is CSARFGDSYNEQFF. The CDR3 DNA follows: TGCAGTGCTAGATTCGGGGACTCCTACAATGAGCAGTTCTTC.

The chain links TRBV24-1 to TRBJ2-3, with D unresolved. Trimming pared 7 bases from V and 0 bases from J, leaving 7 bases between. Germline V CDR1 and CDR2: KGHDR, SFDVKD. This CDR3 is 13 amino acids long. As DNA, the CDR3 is TGTGCCACCAGCCAGAACAGCACAGATACGCAGTATTTT. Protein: CATSQNSTDTQYF.

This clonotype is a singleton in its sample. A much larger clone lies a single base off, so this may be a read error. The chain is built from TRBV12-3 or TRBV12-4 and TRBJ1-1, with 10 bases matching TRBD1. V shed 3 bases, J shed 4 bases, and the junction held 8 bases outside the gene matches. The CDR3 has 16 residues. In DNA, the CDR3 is TGTGCCAGCAGTTTGGAGACAGGGGGCTTAGGCACTGAAGCTTTCTTT. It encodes CASSLETGGLGTEAFF.

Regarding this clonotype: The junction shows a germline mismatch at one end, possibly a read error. The CDR3 nucleotides read TGTGTCAGCAGCCCTGGCGTAGCGGGAGGGCGAACCGGGGAGCTGTTTTTT. Protein: CVSSPGVAGGRTGELFF. V usage is TRBV7-9 and J usage is TRBJ2-2; 11 bases fit TRBD2. This CDR3 spans 17 amino acids. The germline V gene encodes CDR1 SEHNR and CDR2 FQNEAQ (reference sequence).

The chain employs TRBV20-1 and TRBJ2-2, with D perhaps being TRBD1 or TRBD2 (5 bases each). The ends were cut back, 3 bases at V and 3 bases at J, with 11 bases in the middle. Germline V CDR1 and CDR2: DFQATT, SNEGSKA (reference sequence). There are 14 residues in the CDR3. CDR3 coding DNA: TGCAGTGCTAGCGGGACCGTTTACACCGGGGAGCTGTTTTTT. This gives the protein CSASGTVYTGELFF.

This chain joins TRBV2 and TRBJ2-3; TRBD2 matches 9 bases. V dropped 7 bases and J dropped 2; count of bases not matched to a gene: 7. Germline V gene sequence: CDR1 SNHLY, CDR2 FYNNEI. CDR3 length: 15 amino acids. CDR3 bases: TGTGCCAGCACCGGCGGGAGGGCCAACACAGATACGCAGTATTTT. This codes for CASTGGRANTDTQYF.

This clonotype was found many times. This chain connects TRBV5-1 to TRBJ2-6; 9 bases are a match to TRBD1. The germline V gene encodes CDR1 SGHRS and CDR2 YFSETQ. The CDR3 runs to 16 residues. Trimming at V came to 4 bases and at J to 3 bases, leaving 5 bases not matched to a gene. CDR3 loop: CASSAGQGGGANVLTF. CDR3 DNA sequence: TGCGCCAGCAGCGCGGGACAGGGTGGTGGGGCCAACGTCCTGACTTTC.